Given below is one T cell receptor beta chain in context. The antigen is not known. A much larger clonotype is one base distant, so this may be a read error. This sample's TCRbeta library carried unique molecular identifier barcodes. Via MiXCR, TCRdb re-called the PCR reads, giving one row per CDR3 protein. The sample includes 280,000 or so distinct CDR3 sequences, roughly 11% seen only once; the top ten take less than 25%. These data belong to a study of T-cell reconstitution after alpha-beta-depleted transplantation in children. General study points: Hyperexpanded clones declined; after one year, newly produced T cells mostly supplied diversity. Reports say that about two months after transplant, the alpha-beta T cells came out of several hundred graft clones that had expanded. Several patients had high TCRbeta diversity at day 60; it came from surviving recipient T cells and thymic progenitors.

The source material was peripheral blood, sampled 180 days after TCRalphabeta/CD19-depleted stem cell transplant. The TCR originated in a male patient aged 2-15 years who had a stem cell transplant for chronic granulomatous disease, so the T cells may come from the graft donor.

CDR3 in amino acids: CASSYSRTGGMFNNEQFF. As DNA, the CDR3 is TGTGCCAGCAGTTACTCTAGGACTGGCGGGATGTTCAACAATGAGCAGTTCTTC. The chain employs TRBV6-5 and TRBJ2-1; D is perhaps TRBD2 (6 bases). V shed 0 bases and J shed 5 bases, with 20 bases lying between them. Germline V gene sequence: CDR1 MNHEY, CDR2 SVGAGI. The CDR3 totals 18 residues.